This TCR beta chain was sequenced in a study of response to subunit inactivated influenza vaccine. Trimming cost V 4 bases and J 1 base; bases outside gene matches: 4. The germline V gene encodes CDR1 KGHSH and CDR2 LQKENI. This CDR3 has 15 residues. The study's findings and limits: The study's authors posited that every seasonal influenza vaccination enlists few new T cells.

There are a few counts of this clonotype. Its antigen is not known. TCRdb reprocessed the RT-PCR reads with MiXCR, giving one entry per CDR3 protein. Of around 480,000 distinct CDR3 sequences in the sample, 11% were seen once. The sequence derives from a man aged 50 to 60 who received an inactivated influenza vaccine. The V gene is TRBV18, the J gene TRBJ2-5; 9 bases are shared with TRBD1. The specimen was PBMCs from blood, collected 40 to 50 days after vaccination. The CDR3 loop is CASSLGTGIQETQYF. The CDR3, as DNA: TGTGCCAGCTCACTCGGGACAGGGATCCAAGAGACCCAGTACTTC.